This is a list of T cell receptor beta chains from one sample in a study of T cell repertoires in cytomegalovirus infection. No antigen has been identified for these receptors. TCRdb passed the reads through MiXCR, listing each CDR3 protein once. Of about 130,000 distinct CDR3 sequences in the sample, roughly a quarter were seen once. The sequenced sample was PBMCs, sequenced either directly or after in vitro stimulation (not recorded which). These receptors all come from a human donor in good health (CMV status not recorded). Some clones in this sample may be carry-over from other donors' samples. Each CDR3 is given with its conserved first and last residue. The D gene is left open where the match is weak. Expanded clones are given a class, and other clones once, few, many or no size at all.

D gene	V gene	J gene	clone size	CDR3 protein	CDR3 DNA
TRBD1	TRBV29-1	TRBJ1-2	NA	CSVVDRAIYGYTF	TGCAGCGTGGTGGACAGGGCGATCTATGGCTACACCTTC
NA	TRBV24-1	TRBJ1-1	NA	CATSDMSEAFF	TGTGCCACCAGTGATATGAGTGAAGCTTTCTTT
NA	TRBV6-5	TRBJ2-3	many	CASSLRTVSRTDTQYF	TGTGCCAGCAGTTTGAGGACAGTGTCCCGGACAGATACGCAGTATTTT
TRBD2	TRBV11-2	TRBJ2-3	few	CASSRNPGGTDTQYF	TGTGCCAGCAGCCGAAATCCCGGGGGGACAGATACGCAGTATTTT
TRBD1	TRBV4-3	TRBJ1-2	NA	CASSQGRQGARGGYTF	TGCGCCAGCAGCCAAGGGAGACAGGGGGCGCGAGGAGGCTACACCTTC
NA	TRBV7-2	TRBJ1-6	many	CASSLNNSPLHF	TGTGCCAGCAGCCTAAATAATTCACCCCTCCACTTT
TRBD1	TRBV7-2	TRBJ2-4	many	CASSPRTGVGNIQYF	TGTGCCAGCAGCCCCAGGACAGGGGTAGGAAACATTCAGTACTTC
NA	TRBV4-3	TRBJ1-2	many	CASSQDRDGMSRGYTF	TGCGCCAGCAGCCAAGATCGCGACGGCATGAGCCGTGGCTACACCTTC
NA	TRBV7-2	TRBJ2-3	few	CASRGGPDTQYF	TGTGCCAGCAGAGGGGGGCCCGATACGCAGTATTTT
TRBD2	TRBV5-1	TRBJ2-2	NA	CASSSLAGNTGELFF	TGCGCCAGCAGCTCTCTAGCGGGAAACACCGGGGAGCTGTTTTTT
NA	TRBV7-9	TRBJ2-5	many	CASDEGETQYF	TGTGCCAGCGATGAGGGAGAGACCCAGTACTTC
TRBD1	TRBV7-2	TRBJ2-3	NA	CASSLLSQGATSTDTQYF	TGTGCCAGCAGCTTATTATCACAGGGGGCTACTAGCACAGATACGCAGTATTTT
NA	TRBV4-1	TRBJ1-3	few	CASSPYHTGASGNTIYF	TGCGCCAGCAGCCCGTATCATACCGGAGCCTCTGGAAACACCATATATTTT
NA	TRBV5-1	TRBJ2-1	NA	CASSPWDGHNEQFF	TGCGCCAGCAGCCCCTGGGACGGACACAATGAGCAGTTCTTC
NA	TRBV28	TRBJ2-5	NA	CASSSPRGRAEETQYF	TGTGCCAGCAGTTCCCCGAGGGGGAGGGCCGAAGAGACCCAGTACTTC
NA	TRBV4-3	TRBJ2-5	many	CASSQAKGATGETQYF	TGCGCCAGCAGCCAAGCCAAAGGGGCGACCGGTGAGACCCAGTACTTC
TRBD1	TRBV19	TRBJ2-7	few	CASSTGTGREQYF	TGTGCCAGTAGTACCGGGACAGGGCGGGAGCAGTACTTC
TRBD1	TRBV7-9	TRBJ1-2	few	CASSIAGTGGLGYTF	TGTGCCAGCAGCATAGCCGGGACAGGGGGCTTAGGCTACACCTTC
NA	TRBV12-3/TRBV12-4	TRBJ1-5	few	CASSLTHSNQPQHF	TGTGCCAGCAGTTTGACCCATAGCAATCAGCCCCAGCATTTT
NA	TRBV2	TRBJ2-3	once	CASSELLVRDTQYF	TGTGCCAGCAGTGAACTCCTAGTACGGGATACGCAGTATTTT
NA	TRBV27	TRBJ2-1	few	CASSQDYNEQFF	TGTGCCAGCAGCCAGGACTACAATGAGCAGTTCTTC
TRBD1	TRBV7-2	TRBJ1-2	many	CASSLGGTGNYGYTF	TGTGCCAGCAGCCTGGGGGGGACAGGGAACTATGGCTACACCTTC
TRBD2	TRBV11-1	TRBJ2-1	few	CASSSRGAGGNEQFF	TGTGCCAGCAGCTCCCGGGGAGCGGGAGGCAATGAGCAGTTCTTC
TRBD2	TRBV12-3/TRBV12-4	TRBJ2-1	once	CASSFGAGGVLDEQFF	TGTGCCAGCAGTTTCGGAGCGGGGGGGGTTTTAGATGAGCAGTTCTTC
NA	TRBV7-2	TRBJ2-5	many	CASSLKETQYF	TGTGCCAGCAGCTTAAAAGAGACCCAGTACTTC
NA	TRBV12-3/TRBV12-4	TRBJ2-1	NA	CASSGQGEGNEQFF	TGTGCCAGCAGTGGGCAGGGGGAGGGCAATGAGCAGTTCTTC
NA	TRBV7-9	TRBJ2-5	once	CASSTGGMETQYF	TGTGCCAGCAGCACCGGCGGTATGGAGACCCAGTACTTC
NA	TRBV4-3	TRBJ2-1	few	CASSLLTVPGGGRGEQFF	TGCGCCAGCAGCCTACTCACCGTTCCTGGAGGGGGGAGGGGTGAGCAGTTCTTC
NA	TRBV11-1	TRBJ2-3	NA	CASSLQGSRDTQYF	TGTGCCAGCAGCTTGCAAGGGTCGAGGGATACGCAGTATTTT
NA	TRBV4-1	TRBJ1-5	NA	CASSHASGVNQPQHF	TGCGCCAGCAGCCATGCATCAGGGGTCAATCAGCCCCAGCATTTT
NA	TRBV6-8	TRBJ1-1	NA	CASSQYPGSNTEAFF	TGTGCCAGCAGTCAATACCCCGGGTCGAACACTGAAGCTTTCTTT
NA	TRBV27	TRBJ2-2	many	CASRDTTNTGELFF	TGTGCCAGCCGGGACACGACGAACACCGGGGAGCTGTTTTTT
TRBD2	TRBV9	TRBJ2-2	few	CASSAGGTSGNTGELFF	TGTGCCAGCAGCGCAGGGGGGACTAGCGGGAACACCGGGGAGCTGTTTTTT
TRBD1	TRBV28	TRBJ1-5	few	CASGPTGLDNQPQHF	TGTGCCAGCGGGCCGACAGGGTTGGACAATCAGCCCCAGCATTTT
NA	TRBV19	TRBJ2-2	NA	CASSIRGGPANTGELFF	TGTGCCAGTAGTATCCGGGGCGGACCGGCGAACACCGGGGAGCTGTTTTTT
TRBD1	TRBV25-1	TRBJ1-5	NA	CASSGKGASGNQPQHF	TGTGCCAGCAGTGGAAAGGGGGCTTCGGGCAATCAGCCCCAGCATTTT
NA	TRBV11-2	TRBJ2-1	many	CASSSRALYNEQFF	TGTGCCAGCAGCTCCAGGGCCCTATACAATGAGCAGTTCTTC
NA	TRBV9	TRBJ2-6	many	CASSAQASGANVLTF	TGTGCCAGCAGCGCGCAGGCCTCTGGGGCCAACGTCCTGACTTTC
NA	TRBV6-2/TRBV6-3	TRBJ2-5	once	CASRTRLETQYF	TGTGCCAGCAGAACTAGGCTGGAGACCCAGTACTTC
NA	TRBV19	TRBJ2-5	NA	CASSDQALRSQYF	TGTGCCAGTAGTGACCAAGCCCTCCGGTCTCAGTACTTC